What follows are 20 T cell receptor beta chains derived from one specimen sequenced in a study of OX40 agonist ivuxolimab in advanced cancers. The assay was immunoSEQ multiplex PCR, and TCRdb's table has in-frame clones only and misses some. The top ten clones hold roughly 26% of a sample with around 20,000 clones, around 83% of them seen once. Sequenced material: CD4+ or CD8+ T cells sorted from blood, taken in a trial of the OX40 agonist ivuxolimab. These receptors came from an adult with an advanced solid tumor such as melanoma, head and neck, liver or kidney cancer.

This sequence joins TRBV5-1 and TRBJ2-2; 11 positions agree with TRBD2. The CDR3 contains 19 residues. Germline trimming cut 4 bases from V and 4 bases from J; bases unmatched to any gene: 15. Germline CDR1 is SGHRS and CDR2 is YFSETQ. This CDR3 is CASSPLYILAGEATGELFF. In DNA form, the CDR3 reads TGCGCCAGCAGCCCACTATACATACTAGCGGGAGAAGCCACCGGGGAGCTGTTTTTT.

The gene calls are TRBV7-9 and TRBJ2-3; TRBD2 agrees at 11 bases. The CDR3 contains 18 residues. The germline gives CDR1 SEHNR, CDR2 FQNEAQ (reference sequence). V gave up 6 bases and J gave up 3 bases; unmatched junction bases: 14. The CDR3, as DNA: TGTGCCAGCAGTTTTGATGCGATCAGGACTAGCGGGACAGATACGCAGTATTTT. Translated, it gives CASSFDAIRTSGTDTQYF.

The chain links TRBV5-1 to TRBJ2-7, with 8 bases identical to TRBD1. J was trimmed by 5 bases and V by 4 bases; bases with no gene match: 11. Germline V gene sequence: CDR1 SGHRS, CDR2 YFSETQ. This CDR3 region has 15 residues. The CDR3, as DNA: TGCGCCAGCAGCGGCAGGGGGCCGGCCACTAACGAGCAGTACTTC. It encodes CASSGRGPATNEQYF. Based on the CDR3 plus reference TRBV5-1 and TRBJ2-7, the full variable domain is KAGVTQTPRYLIKTRGQQVTLSCSPISGHRSVSWYQQTPGQGLQFLFEYFSETQRNKGNFPGRFSGRQFSNSRSEMNVSTLELGDSALYLCASSGRGPATNEQYFGPGTRLTVT.

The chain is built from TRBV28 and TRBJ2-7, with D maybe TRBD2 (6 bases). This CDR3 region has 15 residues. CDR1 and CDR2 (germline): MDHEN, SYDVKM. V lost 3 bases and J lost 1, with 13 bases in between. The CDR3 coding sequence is TGTGCCAGCAGTTTGGAGGGCGGGACGTCCTACGAGCAGTACTTC. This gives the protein CASSLEGGTSYEQYF.

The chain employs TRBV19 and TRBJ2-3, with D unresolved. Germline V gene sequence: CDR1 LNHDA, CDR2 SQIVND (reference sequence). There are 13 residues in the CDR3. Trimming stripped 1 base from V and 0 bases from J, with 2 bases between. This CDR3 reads CASSIASTDTQYF. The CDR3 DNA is TGTGCCAGTAGTATAGCTAGCACAGATACGCAGTATTTT.

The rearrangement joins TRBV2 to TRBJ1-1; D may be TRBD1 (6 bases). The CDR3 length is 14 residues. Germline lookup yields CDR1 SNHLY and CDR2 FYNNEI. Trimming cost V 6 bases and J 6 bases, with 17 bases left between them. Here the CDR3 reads CASRMSGAGSEAFF. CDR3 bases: TGTGCCAGCAGAATGTCGGGGGCCGGCTCTGAAGCTTTCTTT. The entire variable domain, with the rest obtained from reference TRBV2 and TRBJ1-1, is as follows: EPEVTQTPSHQVTQMGQEVILRCVPISNHLYFYWYRQILGQKVEFLVSFYNNEISEKSEIFDDQFSVERPDGSNFTLKIRSTKLEDSAMYFCASRMSGAGSEAFFGQGTRLTVV.

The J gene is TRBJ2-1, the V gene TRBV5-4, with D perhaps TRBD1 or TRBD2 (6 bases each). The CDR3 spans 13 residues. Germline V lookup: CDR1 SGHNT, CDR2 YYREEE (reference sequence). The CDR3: CATRGAAYNEQFF. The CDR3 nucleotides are TGTGCTACGAGGGGGGCGGCCTACAATGAGCAGTTCTTC.

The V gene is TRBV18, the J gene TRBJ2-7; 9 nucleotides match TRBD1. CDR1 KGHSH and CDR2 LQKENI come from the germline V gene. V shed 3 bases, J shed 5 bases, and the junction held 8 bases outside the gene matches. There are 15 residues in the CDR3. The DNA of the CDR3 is TGTGCCAGCTCACCTCCGGGACAGGGTAGGAACGAGCAGTACTTC. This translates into CASSPPGQGRNEQYF.

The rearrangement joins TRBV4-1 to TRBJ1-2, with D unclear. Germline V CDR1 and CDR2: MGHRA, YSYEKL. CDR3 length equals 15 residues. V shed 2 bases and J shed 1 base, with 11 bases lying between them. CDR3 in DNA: TGCGCCAGCAGCCAACGGGATATAAATAACTATGGCTACACCTTC. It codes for CASSQRDINNYGYTF.

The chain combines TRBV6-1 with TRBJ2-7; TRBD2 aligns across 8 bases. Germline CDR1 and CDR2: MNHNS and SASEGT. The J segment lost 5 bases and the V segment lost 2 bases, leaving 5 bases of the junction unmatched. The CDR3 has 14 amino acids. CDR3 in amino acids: CASSEQRERDEQYF. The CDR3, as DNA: TGTGCCAGCAGTGAACAGCGGGAGAGGGACGAGCAGTACTTC.

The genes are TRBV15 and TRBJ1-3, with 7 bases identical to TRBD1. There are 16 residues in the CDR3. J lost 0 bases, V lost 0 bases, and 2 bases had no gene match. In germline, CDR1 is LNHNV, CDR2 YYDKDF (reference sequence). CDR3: CATSRDWDSSGNTIYF. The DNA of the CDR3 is TGTGCCACCAGCAGAGATTGGGACAGCTCTGGAAACACCATATATTTT.

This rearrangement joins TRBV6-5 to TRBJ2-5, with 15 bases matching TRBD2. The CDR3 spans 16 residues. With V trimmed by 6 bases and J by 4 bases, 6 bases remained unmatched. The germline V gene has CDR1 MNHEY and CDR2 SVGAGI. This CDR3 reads CASRYLGLAGGETQYF. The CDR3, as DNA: TGTGCCAGCAGGTACCTGGGACTAGCGGGAGGAGAGACCCAGTACTTC.

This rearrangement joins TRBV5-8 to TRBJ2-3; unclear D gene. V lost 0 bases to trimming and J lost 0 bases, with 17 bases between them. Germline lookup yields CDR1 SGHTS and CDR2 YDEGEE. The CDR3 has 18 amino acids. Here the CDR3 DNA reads TGTGCCAGCAGCTTGGAGGTGAAGCTGCTAACTAGCACAGATACGCAGTATTTT. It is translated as CASSLEVKLLTSTDTQYF.

The CDR3 loop is CATSREGLADSYEQYF. DNA for the CDR3: TGTGCCACCAGCAGAGAGGGACTAGCGGACTCATACGAGCAGTACTTC. The V gene is TRBV15, the J gene TRBJ2-7; 11 positions agree with TRBD2. The junction had 5 bases not matched to a gene; V was cut back by 0 bases and J by 4 bases. The CDR3 covers 16 residues. CDR1 and CDR2 from the germline V gene are LNHNV and YYDKDF (reference sequence). The whole variable domain, filled in from reference TRBV15 and TRBJ2-7, reads DAMVIQNPRYQVTQFGKPVTLSCSQTLNHNVMYWYQQKSSQAPKLLFHYYDKDFNNEADTPDNFQSRRPNTSFCFLDIRSPGLGDTAMYLCATSREGLADSYEQYFGPGTRLTVT.

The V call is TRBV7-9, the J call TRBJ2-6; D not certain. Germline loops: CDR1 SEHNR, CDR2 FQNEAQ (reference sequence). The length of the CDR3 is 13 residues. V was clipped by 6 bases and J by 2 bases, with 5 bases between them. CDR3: CASSFTGANVLTF. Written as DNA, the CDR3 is TGTGCCAGCAGTTTCACTGGGGCCAACGTCCTGACTTTC.

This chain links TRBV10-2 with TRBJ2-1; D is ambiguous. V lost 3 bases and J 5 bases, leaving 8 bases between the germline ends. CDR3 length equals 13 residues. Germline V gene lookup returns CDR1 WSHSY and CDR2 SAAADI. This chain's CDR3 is CASSDFRNNEQFF. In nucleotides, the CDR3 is TGCGCCAGCAGTGATTTCCGGAACAATGAGCAGTTCTTC.

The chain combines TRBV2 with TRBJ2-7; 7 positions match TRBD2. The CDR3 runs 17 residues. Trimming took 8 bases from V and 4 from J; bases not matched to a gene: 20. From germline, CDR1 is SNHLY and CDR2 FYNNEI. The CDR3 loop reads CASPGGSGYPRAYEQYF. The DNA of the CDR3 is TGTGCCAGCCCCGGAGGTAGCGGGTATCCTAGGGCGTACGAGCAGTACTTC. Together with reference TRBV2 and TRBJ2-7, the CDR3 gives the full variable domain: EPEVTQTPSHQVTQMGQEVILRCVPISNHLYFYWYRQILGQKVEFLVSFYNNEISEKSEIFDDQFSVERPDGSNFTLKIRSTKLEDSAMYFCASPGGSGYPRAYEQYFGPGTRLTVT.

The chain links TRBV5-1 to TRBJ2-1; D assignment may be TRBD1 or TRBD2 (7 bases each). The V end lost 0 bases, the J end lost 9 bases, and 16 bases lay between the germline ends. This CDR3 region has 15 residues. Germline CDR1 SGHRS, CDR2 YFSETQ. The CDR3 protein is CASSLAKTGEGEQFF. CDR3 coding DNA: TGCGCCAGCAGCTTGGCAAAAACAGGGGAGGGTGAGCAGTTCTTC. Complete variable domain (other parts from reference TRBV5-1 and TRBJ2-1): KAGVTQTPRYLIKTRGQQVTLSCSPISGHRSVSWYQQTPGQGLQFLFEYFSETQRNKGNFPGRFSGRQFSNSRSEMNVSTLELGDSALYLCASSLAKTGEGEQFFGPGTRLTVL.

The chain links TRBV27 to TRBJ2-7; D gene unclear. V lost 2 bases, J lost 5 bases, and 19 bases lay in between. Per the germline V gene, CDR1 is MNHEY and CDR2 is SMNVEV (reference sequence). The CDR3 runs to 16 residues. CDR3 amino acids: CASSLGWVDGIHEQYF. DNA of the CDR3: TGTGCCAGCAGTTTAGGGTGGGTAGACGGAATCCACGAGCAGTACTTC.

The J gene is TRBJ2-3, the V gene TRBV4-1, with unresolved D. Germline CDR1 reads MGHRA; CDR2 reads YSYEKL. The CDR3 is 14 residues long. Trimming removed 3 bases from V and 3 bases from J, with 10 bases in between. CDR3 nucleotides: TGCGCCAGCAGCCATGTAGTTGGTACAGATACGCAGTATTTT. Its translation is CASSHVVGTDTQYF.